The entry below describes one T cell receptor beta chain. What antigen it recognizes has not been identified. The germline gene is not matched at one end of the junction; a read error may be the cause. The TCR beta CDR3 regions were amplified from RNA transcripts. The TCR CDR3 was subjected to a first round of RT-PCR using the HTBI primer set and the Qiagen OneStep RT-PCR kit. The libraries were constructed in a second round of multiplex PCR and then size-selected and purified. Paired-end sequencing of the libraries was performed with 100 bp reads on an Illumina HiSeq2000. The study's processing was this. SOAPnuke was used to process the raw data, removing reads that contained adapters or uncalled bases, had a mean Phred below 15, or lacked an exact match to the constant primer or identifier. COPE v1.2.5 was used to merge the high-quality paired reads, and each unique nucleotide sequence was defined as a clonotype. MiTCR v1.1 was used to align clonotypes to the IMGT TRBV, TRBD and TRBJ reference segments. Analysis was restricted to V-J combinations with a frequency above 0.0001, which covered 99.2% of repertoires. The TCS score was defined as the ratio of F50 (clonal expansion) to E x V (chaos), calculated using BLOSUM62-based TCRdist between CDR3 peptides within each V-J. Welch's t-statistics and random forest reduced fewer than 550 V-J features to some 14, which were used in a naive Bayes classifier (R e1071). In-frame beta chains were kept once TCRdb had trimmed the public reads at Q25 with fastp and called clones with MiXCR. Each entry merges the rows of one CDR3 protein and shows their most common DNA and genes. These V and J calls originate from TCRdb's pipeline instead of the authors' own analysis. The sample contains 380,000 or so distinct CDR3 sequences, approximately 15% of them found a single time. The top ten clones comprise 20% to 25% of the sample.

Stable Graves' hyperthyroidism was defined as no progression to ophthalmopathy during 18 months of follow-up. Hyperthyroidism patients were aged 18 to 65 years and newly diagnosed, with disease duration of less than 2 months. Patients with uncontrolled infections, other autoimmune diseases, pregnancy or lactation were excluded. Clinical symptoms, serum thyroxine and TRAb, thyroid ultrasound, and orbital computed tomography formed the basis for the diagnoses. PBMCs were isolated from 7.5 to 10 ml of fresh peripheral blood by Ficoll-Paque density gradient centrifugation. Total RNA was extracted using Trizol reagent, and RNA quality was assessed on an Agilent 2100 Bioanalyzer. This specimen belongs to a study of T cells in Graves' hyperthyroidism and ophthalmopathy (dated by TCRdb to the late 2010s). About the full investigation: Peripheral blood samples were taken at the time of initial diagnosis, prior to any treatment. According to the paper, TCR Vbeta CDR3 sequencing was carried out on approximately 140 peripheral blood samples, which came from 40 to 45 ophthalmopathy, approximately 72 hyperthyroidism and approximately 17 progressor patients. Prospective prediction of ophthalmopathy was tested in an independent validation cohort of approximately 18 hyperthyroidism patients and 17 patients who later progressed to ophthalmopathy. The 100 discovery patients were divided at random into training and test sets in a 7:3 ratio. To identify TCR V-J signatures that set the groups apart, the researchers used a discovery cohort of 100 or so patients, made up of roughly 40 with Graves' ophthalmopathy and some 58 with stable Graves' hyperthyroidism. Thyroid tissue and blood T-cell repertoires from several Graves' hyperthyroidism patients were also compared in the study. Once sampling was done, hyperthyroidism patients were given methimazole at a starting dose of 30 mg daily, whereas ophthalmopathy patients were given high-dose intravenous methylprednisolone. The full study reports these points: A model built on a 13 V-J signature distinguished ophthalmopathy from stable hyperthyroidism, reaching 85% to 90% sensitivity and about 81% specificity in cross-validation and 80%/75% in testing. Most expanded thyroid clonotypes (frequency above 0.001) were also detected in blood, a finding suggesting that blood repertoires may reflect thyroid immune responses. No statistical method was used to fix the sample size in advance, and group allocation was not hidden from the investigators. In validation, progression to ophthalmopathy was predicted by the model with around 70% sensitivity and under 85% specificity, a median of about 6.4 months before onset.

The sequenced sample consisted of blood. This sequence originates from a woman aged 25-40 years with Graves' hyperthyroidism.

Here is the DNA: TGTGCCAGCAGTTTAGGGCGGGAATCCTATAATGAGCAGTTCTTC. The resulting protein is CASSLGRESYNEQFF. This chain joins TRBV12-3 or TRBV12-4 to TRBJ2-1; the D gene is perhaps TRBD2, on 6 matching bases. The CDR3 numbers 15 residues from cysteine through phenylalanine. Of all the DNA, just the CDR3 is kept, 45 bases in frame from base 1.